These 26 T cell receptor beta chains share one sample of origin, sequenced in a study of T cells after yellow fever vaccination (dated by TCRdb to about 2019). Read against the paper, the sample's treatment or condition label means: live attenuated yellow fever vaccine strain. Libraries were prepared through 5' RACE. TCRdb names Illumina NovaSeq 6000 as the instrument used. The public reads were quality trimmed at Q25 with fastp and then assembled into clones with MiXCR by TCRdb, keeping productive beta chains. When rows share a CDR3 protein, they turn into one entry using the most common DNA and genes. Present in this sample are about 310,000 distinct CDR3 sequences, about 3.5% of which were seen just once. The ten largest clones represent around 22% of the sample. The source was PBMCs, collected on the day of the yellow fever booster vaccination. The receptors stem from a man younger than 35 who received the YFV17D yellow fever vaccine.

This clonotype has only a few counts. The chain uses TRBV14 and TRBJ2-3, with D unclear. CDR3 length: 15 residues. Germline assignment: CDR1 SGHDN and CDR2 FVKESK. The V end was cut by 1 base, the J end by 1 base, with 9 bases between. DNA for the CDR3: TGTGCCAGCAGCCAAGGATTGCCTGGCACAGATACGCAGTATTTT. Its translation is CASSQGLPGTDTQYF.

CDR3 nucleotide sequence: TGTGCCAGCAGTGGTAGAGGGGTCTACTATTACAATGAGCAGTTCTTC. It yields the protein CASSGRGVYYYNEQFF. J is TRBJ2-1 and V is TRBV7-9; either TRBD1 or TRBD2 may fit D (5 bases each). The germline V gene encodes CDR1 SEHNR and CDR2 FQNEAQ (reference sequence). The CDR3 sequence is 16 residues long. V lost 6 bases and J 4 bases, leaving 19 bases between the germline ends.

This clonotype was picked up many times. The genes are TRBV4-2 and TRBJ1-2, with D unresolved. CDR1 is LGHNA and CDR2 is YNFKEQ in the germline V gene. The CDR3 covers 13 residues. V was shortened by 5 bases and J by 8 bases, with 15 bases between the two germline ends. CDR3 coding DNA: TGTGCCAGCAGCTCTGTTCCCACGGTCGGCTACACCTTC. It is translated as CASSSVPTVGYTF.

The chain employs TRBV4-1 and TRBJ1-2; D gene unclear. Trimming removed 4 bases at V and 7 bases at J, with 19 bases between. Germline V CDR1 and CDR2: MGHRA, YSYEKL. CDR3 length: 15 amino acids. CDR3 sequence: CASSRPGEGLFGYTF. The DNA of the CDR3 is TGCGCCAGCAGCCGCCCGGGAGAGGGTCTCTTTGGCTACACCTTC.

There are many counts of this clonotype. This chain uses TRBV7-6 with TRBJ2-2; possibly TRBD1 for D (5 bases). The CDR3 covers 16 residues. From germline, CDR1 is SGHVS and CDR2 FNYEAQ. Trimming cost V 1 base and J 6 bases, with 15 bases left between them. The CDR3 sequence: CASSLELRTRAGELFF. In DNA, the CDR3 is TGTGCCAGCAGCTTAGAGTTGAGAACCAGGGCCGGGGAGCTGTTTTTT.

This clonotype showed up just a few times. The V and J genes are TRBV12-3 or TRBV12-4 and TRBJ2-3; no clear D. CDR3 length equals 15 residues. Trimming removed 3 bases at V and 4 bases at J, with 14 bases between. The CDR3 loop reads CASSLSWGIADTQYF. The CDR3 nucleotides read TGTGCCAGCAGTTTGTCCTGGGGTATCGCAGATACGCAGTATTTT.

This clonotype was counted at least ten times. V usage is TRBV7-2 and J usage is TRBJ2-1; D remains unclear. CDR1 is SGHTA, CDR2 FQGNSA, per germline. The ends were cut back, 2 bases at V and 4 bases at J, with 12 bases in the middle. There are 15 residues in the CDR3. The CDR3 nucleotides read TGTGCCAGCAGCTTATCCTGGCGGAATTACAATGAGCAGTTCTTC. Residues: CASSLSWRNYNEQFF.

The rearrangement links TRBV13 to TRBJ2-3, with 10 bases aligning to TRBD2. CDR1 and CDR2 (germline): PRHDT, FYEKMQ (reference sequence). There are 18 residues in the CDR3. Germline trimming cut 1 base from V and 3 bases from J; bases unmatched to any gene: 10. In DNA form, the CDR3 reads TGTGCCAGCAGCTTAGAATCTTGGGCTAGCGGGGGAACAGATACGCAGTATTTT. It is translated as CASSLESWASGGTDTQYF.

The chain combines TRBV6-6 with TRBJ1-5; D ambiguous. CDR3 size: 14 residues. Deletions cut 6 bases from V and 6 bases from J, with 15 bases between. The germline CDR1 and CDR2 sequences are MNHNY and SVGAGI (reference sequence). The CDR3 loop reads CASSLTGSFQPQHF. CDR3 bases: TGTGCCAGCAGCCTCACGGGGAGTTTTCAGCCCCAGCATTTT.

The sample holds a few counts of this clonotype. The V gene is TRBV4-3, the J gene TRBJ2-5, with D possibly being TRBD1 (6 bases). Germline V gene lookup returns CDR1 LGHNA and CDR2 YSLEER. The V and J ends lost 0 bases and 7 bases respectively, with 12 bases between them. The CDR3 contains 14 residues. CDR3 residues: CASSQEMGAGTQYF. DNA of the CDR3: TGCGCCAGCAGCCAAGAGATGGGGGCAGGGACCCAGTACTTC.

This clonotype turned up a few times. The chain joins TRBV7-3 to TRBJ2-3; D is undetermined. The CDR3 spans 17 residues. V lost 3 bases and J 5 bases, leaving 21 bases between the germline ends. Germline V lookup: CDR1 SGHTA, CDR2 FQGTGA. The CDR3 is CASSFSTTHPRVDTQYF. The CDR3 DNA is TGTGCCAGCAGCTTTTCAACTACCCATCCCCGAGTAGATACGCAGTATTTT.

This clonotype was seen at least ten times. The chain combines TRBV4-3 with TRBJ2-1; tentative D call: TRBD2 (6 bases). Germline V lookup: CDR1 LGHNA, CDR2 YSLEER. V lost 4 bases to trimming and J lost 2 bases, with 12 bases between them. The CDR3 contains 15 residues. This chain's CDR3 is CASSPGTATYNEQFF. CDR3 nucleotide sequence: TGCGCCAGCAGCCCAGGGACTGCCACCTACAATGAGCAGTTCTTC.

This clonotype appeared many times. The chain recombines TRBV12-3 or TRBV12-4 with TRBJ2-5; the match to TRBD2 covers 7 bases. J gave up 4 bases and V 3 bases, and 8 bases lay outside the gene matches. The CDR3 covers 15 residues. The CDR3 nucleotides are TGTGCCAGCAGTTTCGCTGGGGGGGTACCAGAGACCCAGTACTTC. This gives the protein CASSFAGGVPETQYF.

The table lists this clonotype with many counts. V gene TRBV18 combines with J gene TRBJ1-2, with 8 bases aligning to TRBD1. The CDR3 spans 14 residues. V dropped 2 bases and J dropped 8; count of bases not matched to a gene: 7. Germline values: CDR1 KGHSH, CDR2 LQKENI. The CDR3 loop is CASSPSGQGKGYTF. CDR3 DNA sequence: TGTGCCAGCTCACCAAGCGGACAGGGAAAAGGCTACACCTTC.

This clonotype was observed at least ten times. The chain is built from TRBV5-1 and TRBJ2-1; D might be TRBD2 (6 bases). Trimming cost V 4 bases and J 7 bases, with 15 bases left between them. This CDR3 comprises 14 residues. Germline CDR1 SGHRS, CDR2 YFSETQ. CDR3 sequence reads: CASSEASAGNEQFF. Here the CDR3 DNA reads TGCGCCAGCAGCGAGGCTTCGGCGGGGAATGAGCAGTTCTTC.

The sample holds many counts of this clonotype. The chain has TRBV7-3 and TRBJ2-3; the D call may be TRBD1 or TRBD2 (5 bases each). Trimming removed 5 bases at V and 10 bases at J, with 13 bases between. Germline V CDR1 and CDR2: SGHTA, FQGTGA. The CDR3 contains 12 residues. CDR3 sequence (DNA): TGTGCCAGCAGCCTTGAGCAGGGAGCGCAGTATTTT. It is translated as CASSLEQGAQYF.

In this sample, this clonotype turned up many times. The J gene is TRBJ1-5, the V gene TRBV20-1, with D possibly matching TRBD1 (6 bases). This CDR3 is built from 14 residues. V was clipped by 1 base and J by 5 bases, with 12 bases between them. The V gene's germline CDR1 is DFQATT and CDR2 SNEGSKA (reference sequence). CDR3 protein: CSARGVGGYQPQHF. The CDR3 DNA sequence: TGCAGTGCTAGAGGGGTAGGGGGGTATCAGCCCCAGCATTTT.

The chain links TRBV10-3 to TRBJ2-1, with 7 bases aligning to TRBD1. Germline trimming cut 3 bases from V and 14 bases from J; bases unmatched to any gene: 10. CDR1 and CDR2 from the germline V gene are ENHRY and SYGVKD. The CDR3 is 13 residues long. The CDR3 reads CAISDPDRERKFF. The CDR3 bases are TGTGCCATCAGTGATCCAGACAGGGAAAGAAAGTTCTTC.

This chain uses TRBV28 with TRBJ1-2, with 7 bases matching TRBD1. Germline CDR1 MDHEN, CDR2 SYDVKM. J gave up 3 bases and V 7 bases, and 11 bases lay outside the gene matches. The CDR3 consists of 15 residues. CDR3 residues: CASKKGAEFYYGYTF. CDR3 bases: TGTGCCAGCAAGAAGGGGGCTGAGTTTTACTATGGCTACACCTTC.

This clonotype has at least ten counts. The chain uses TRBV5-1 and TRBJ1-2; 8 bases line up with TRBD1. Germline V gives CDR1 SGHRS, CDR2 YFSETQ. The CDR3 spans 15 residues. The V segment lost 4 bases and the J segment 5 bases; nucleotides outside the gene matches: 10. This chain's CDR3 is CASSARQGIVYGYTF. CDR3 DNA sequence: TGCGCCAGCAGCGCCCGACAGGGGATCGTTTATGGCTACACCTTC.

This clonotype was seen at least ten times. The rearrangement uses TRBV4-1 and TRBJ2-3; weak D call: TRBD2 (6 bases). The CDR3 extends over 17 amino acids. Germline V lookup: CDR1 MGHRA, CDR2 YSYEKL. Trimming pared 0 bases from V and 2 bases from J, leaving 15 bases between. This CDR3 reads CASSQEEGLFDTDTQYF. CDR3 nucleotides: TGCGCCAGCAGCCAAGAGGAGGGGTTATTCGACACAGATACGCAGTATTTT.

The chain recombines TRBV5-1 with TRBJ2-7; D is possibly TRBD1 (6 bases). Trimming removed 0 bases at V and 3 bases at J, with 13 bases between. The germline V gene encodes CDR1 SGHRS and CDR2 YFSETQ. The CDR3 spans 15 residues. The CDR3 loop reads CASSLEVTGGYEQYF. In DNA form, the CDR3 reads TGCGCCAGCAGCTTGGAGGTGACAGGCGGCTACGAGCAGTACTTC.

The sample holds a few counts of this clonotype. The chain is built from TRBV19 and TRBJ2-1; perhaps TRBD2 as D (6 bases). Germline CDR1 reads LNHDA; CDR2 reads SQIVND (reference sequence). This CDR3 has 13 residues. Trimming left V 4 bases short and J 6 bases short, with 10 bases between. Here the CDR3 reads CASSRTTRNEQFF. The CDR3 DNA sequence: TGTGCCAGTAGTAGGACTACCCGCAATGAGCAGTTCTTC. The full variable domain, with the rest looked up from reference TRBV19 and TRBJ2-1, is DGGITQSPKYLFRKEGQNVTLSCEQNLNHDAMYWYRQDPGQGLRLIYYSQIVNDFQKGDIAEGYSVSREKKESFPLTVTSAQKNPTAFYLCASSRTTRNEQFFGPGTRLTVL.

The chain couples TRBV7-3 to TRBJ1-1, with no clear D. Trimming removed 2 bases from V and 5 bases from J, with 9 bases in between. Germline V gene sequence: CDR1 SGHTA, CDR2 FQGTGA. The CDR3 is made up of 13 amino acids. CDR3 coding DNA: TGTGCCAGCAGCTTATCGGGTTATACTGAAGCTTTCTTT. This sequence encodes CASSLSGYTEAFF.

This clonotype showed up many times. The chain recombines TRBV12-3 or TRBV12-4 with TRBJ2-2; TRBD1 or TRBD2 may be the D gene (7 bases each). The V gene lost 5 bases and the J gene lost 2 bases, with 18 bases spanning the gap. This CDR3 has 17 amino acids. The chain's CDR3 is CASSPSGGEINTGELFF. For the CDR3, the DNA is TGTGCCAGCAGTCCCTCAGGGGGGGAGATCAACACCGGGGAGCTGTTTTTT.

This clonotype was recorded at least ten times. This CDR3 is CASSSRTSGPRETQYF. CDR3 sequence (DNA): TGTGCCAGCAGCTCCCGGACTAGCGGCCCTCGGGAGACCCAGTACTTC. The V gene is TRBV7-2, the J gene TRBJ2-5; TRBD2 matches at 10 bases. This CDR3 region has 16 residues. Germline loops: CDR1 SGHTA, CDR2 FQGNSA. With V trimmed by 4 bases and J by 5 bases, 10 bases remained unmatched. The full variable domain, rest sourced from reference TRBV7-2 and TRBJ2-5, is GAGVSQSPSNKVTEKGKDVELRCDPISGHTALYWYRQSLGQGLEFLIYFQGNSAPDKSGLPSDRFSAERTGGSVSTLTIQRTQQEDSAVYLCASSSRTSGPRETQYFGPGTRLLVL.